Sequencing of this T cell receptor (beta chain) was carried out in a study of T cells in Graves' hyperthyroidism and ophthalmopathy. Study-level results: Most thyroid clonotypes with frequency above 0.001 were detected in blood. The model forecast ophthalmopathy, anticipating it by a median approximately 6 months before onset.

Researchers took RNA transcripts and amplified the TCR beta CDR3 regions from them. TCR CDR3 regions were first amplified by RT-PCR with HTBI primers. TCRdb re-analysed the multiplex PCR reads in MiXCR, keeping a single row per CDR3 protein. The profile shows 750,000 to 950,000 distinct CDR3 sequences, about 38% of them singletons. The CDR3 spans 14 residues. CDR1 is SGHTA, CDR2 FQGNSA, per germline. V gave up 2 bases and J gave up 6 bases, with 14 bases separating them. This clonotype was counted between two and nine times. Its antigen is not identified. The source material was blood. This receptor was taken from a man in his late teens or twenties with Graves' hyperthyroidism. This chain joins TRBV7-2 and TRBJ2-7; D is perhaps TRBD1 (6 bases). The CDR3 DNA reads as TGTGCCAGCAGCTTACAGACTCTCAGGGGCGAGCAGTACTTC. Translation gives CASSLQTLRGEQYF.